Below are 15 T cell receptor beta chains sequenced from a single sample in a study of radiotherapy plus CTLA-4 blockade in lung cancer. Repertoires were generated with immunoSEQ multiplex PCR, while TCRdb's copy carries only in-frame clones and drops some. The table lists about 98,000 clones, around four fifths of them singletons. The sample here was peripheral blood, taken from a patient treated with radiotherapy plus ipilimumab. These receptor sequences come from a human donor with non-small cell lung cancer who had a partial response to radiotherapy plus ipilimumab.

The chain couples TRBV10-3 to TRBJ2-1; no clear D gene. V was cut by 4 bases and J by 0 bases, with 16 bases left in between. The CDR3 covers 17 residues. Germline lookup yields CDR1 ENHRY and CDR2 SYGVKD. The CDR3 coding sequence is TGTGCCATCAGTGGCGGTACGTTCCCGAGCTCCTACAATGAGCAGTTCTTC. It yields the protein CAISGGTFPSSYNEQFF.

The chain joins TRBV5-1 to TRBJ2-2; 8 bases fit TRBD2. The CDR3 has 16 residues. The V gene end was trimmed by 5 bases and the J gene end by 5 bases; junction bases not matched to a gene: 11. Germline-derived CDR1 and CDR2 are SGHRS and YFSETQ. The DNA for the CDR3 is TGCGCCAGCAGGACCGGGAGCGGGAGAACAACCGGGGAGCTGTTTTTT. Protein product: CASRTGSGRTTGELFF. Full variable domain (outside the CDR3, taken from reference TRBV5-1 and TRBJ2-2): KAGVTQTPRYLIKTRGQQVTLSCSPISGHRSVSWYQQTPGQGLQFLFEYFSETQRNKGNFPGRFSGRQFSNSRSEMNVSTLELGDSALYLCASRTGSGRTTGELFFGEGSRLTVL.

A single count supports this clone. The J gene is TRBJ2-3, the V gene TRBV4-2; maybe TRBD2 (6 bases). Trimming stripped 1 base from V and 0 bases from J, with 14 bases between. The CDR3 has 17 amino acids. Germline V gene lookup returns CDR1 LGHNA and CDR2 YNFKEQ. CDR3 sequence: CASSQVAVGRSTDTQYF. CDR3 coding DNA: TGTGCCAGCAGCCAAGTAGCGGTGGGCAGGAGCACAGATACGCAGTATTTT.

The chain has TRBV2 and TRBJ1-5; maybe TRBD1 (5 bases). Germline CDR1 and CDR2: SNHLY and FYNNEI. V lost 1 base to trimming and J lost 0 bases, with 16 bases between them. CDR3 length: 18 amino acids. The CDR3 spells CASSEELLTVNSNQPQHF. CDR3 nucleotide sequence: TGTGCCAGCAGTGAAGAATTATTGACAGTCAATAGCAATCAGCCCCAGCATTTT.

V and J are TRBV7-9 and TRBJ1-4; 8 bases are shared with TRBD1. CDR1 is SEHNR and CDR2 is FQNEAQ in the germline V gene (reference sequence). This CDR3 is 15 amino acids long. The V gene end was trimmed by 5 bases and the J gene end by 5 bases; junction bases not matched to a gene: 7. The CDR3 loop reads CASSLQDRVNEKLFF. CDR3 DNA: TGTGCCAGCAGCCTCCAGGACAGGGTAAATGAAAAACTGTTTTTT. Based on the CDR3 plus reference TRBV7-9 and TRBJ1-4, the full variable domain is DTGVSQNPRHKITKRGQNVTFRCDPISEHNRLYWYRQTLGQGPEFLTYFQNEAQLEKSRLLSDRFSAERPKGSFSTLEIQRTEQGDSAMYLCASSLQDRVNEKLFFGSGTQLSVL.

This chain joins TRBV2 and TRBJ2-1; TRBD2 matches 7 bases. The length of the CDR3 is 13 residues. In germline, CDR1 is SNHLY, CDR2 FYNNEI. Trimming cost V 8 bases and J 7 bases; bases outside gene matches: 8. The CDR3 is CASGGEGRNEQFF. For the CDR3, the DNA is TGTGCCAGCGGGGGGGAGGGAAGGAATGAGCAGTTCTTC.

V and J are TRBV2 and TRBJ1-5, with D perhaps matching TRBD1 (6 bases). The V gene's germline CDR1 is SNHLY and CDR2 FYNNEI. V dropped 5 bases and J dropped 1 base, with 9 bases sitting between them. The length of the CDR3 is 14 residues. CDR3 nucleotide sequence: TGTGCCAGCAGTCGGGACACCAGCAATCAGCCCCAGCATTTT. Translation gives CASSRDTSNQPQHF.

The rearrangement joins TRBV23-1 to TRBJ2-6; the match to TRBD1 covers 7 bases. TRBV23-1 has ORF status, its function being uncertain. V dropped 0 bases and J dropped 2; count of bases not matched to a gene: 4. This CDR3 is built from 17 residues. The chain's CDR3 is CASSQSSDRAGANVLTF. CDR3 nucleotides: TGCGCCAGCAGTCAATCGAGCGACAGGGCTGGGGCCAACGTCCTGACTTTC.

Comment on this clone: Germline is not matched at one junction end, which may reflect a read error. Other DNA sequences from this sample encode an identical CDR3 as well. The genes are TRBV11-2 and TRBJ2-3; the match to TRBD2 covers 7 bases. The CDR3 totals 14 residues. Germline loops: CDR1 SGHAT, CDR2 FQNNGV. This CDR3 reads CASSLAGSEDTQYF. The CDR3 DNA sequence: TGTGCTAGCAGCTTAGCGGGTAGCGAAGATACGCAGTATTTT.

This sequence joins TRBV5-1 and TRBJ1-5; D is undetermined. The CDR3 totals 15 residues. Germline V gene sequence: CDR1 SGHRS, CDR2 YFSETQ. Trimming took off 3 bases at V and 2 bases at J, with 12 bases between the two ends. The CDR3 region is CASSYNSGGNQPQHF. The CDR3 DNA sequence: TGCGCCAGCAGCTATAACAGCGGTGGCAATCAGCCCCAGCATTTT.

This CDR3 reads CASSLTGTGRTNYGYTF. For the CDR3, the DNA is TGTGCCAGCAGTCTGACAGGGACAGGCAGAACTAACTATGGCTACACCTTC. The genes are TRBV28 and TRBJ1-2; 8 bases line up with TRBD1. The CDR3 spans 17 residues. CDR1 is MDHEN and CDR2 is SYDVKM in the germline V gene. V trimming: 5 bases; J trimming: 0 bases; junction bases outside the gene matches: 11.

V usage is TRBV6-6 and J usage is TRBJ2-7, with TRBD1 as a possible D gene (5 bases). Per the germline V gene, CDR1 is MNHNY and CDR2 is SVGAGI (reference sequence). V lost 6 bases and J lost 5, with 14 bases in between. The CDR3 consists of 13 residues. The CDR3 nucleotides read TGTGCCAGCAGGTACCGGCAGGGTAACGAGCAGTACTTC. It specifies CASRYRQGNEQYF.

The chain uses TRBV5-1 and TRBJ2-1; 7 bases fit TRBD2. CDR1 is SGHRS and CDR2 is YFSETQ in the germline V gene. With 2 bases clipped from V and 12 bases from J, the junction kept 5 bases outside the gene matches. There are 12 residues in the CDR3. CDR3 amino acids: CASSFVGEGQFF. The DNA of the CDR3 is TGCGCCAGCAGCTTTGTGGGGGAGGGGCAGTTCTTC.

The rearrangement uses TRBV7-9 and TRBJ1-1; TRBD1 is a possible D gene (5 bases). V was cut by 4 bases and J by 3 bases, with 12 bases left in between. The CDR3 consists of 14 residues. Per germline, CDR1 SEHNR and CDR2 FQNEAQ (reference sequence). The CDR3 DNA is TGTGCCAGCAGCTCCAATGGGGCGTACACTGAAGCTTTCTTT. Encoded protein: CASSSNGAYTEAFF.

The CDR3 region is CASSLATGRTDTQYF. CDR3 coding DNA: TGTGCCAGCAGCTTAGCGACAGGGCGGACAGATACGCAGTATTTT. The chain combines TRBV7-2 with TRBJ2-3; 7 bases fit TRBD1. CDR1 is SGHTA and CDR2 is FQGNSA in the germline V gene. CDR3 size: 15 residues. The trim removed 0 bases at V and 3 bases at J, leaving 3 bases unmatched.